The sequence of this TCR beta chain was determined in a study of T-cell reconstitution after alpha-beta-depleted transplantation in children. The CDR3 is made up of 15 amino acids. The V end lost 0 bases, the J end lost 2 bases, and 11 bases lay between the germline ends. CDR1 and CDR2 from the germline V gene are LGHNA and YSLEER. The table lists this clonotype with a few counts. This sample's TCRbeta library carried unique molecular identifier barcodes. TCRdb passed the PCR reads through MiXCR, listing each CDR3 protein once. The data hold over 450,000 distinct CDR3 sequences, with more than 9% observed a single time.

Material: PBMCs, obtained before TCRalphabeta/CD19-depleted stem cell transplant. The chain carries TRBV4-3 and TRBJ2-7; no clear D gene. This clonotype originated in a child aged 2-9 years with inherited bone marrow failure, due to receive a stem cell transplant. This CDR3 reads CASSQDFDSTYEQYF. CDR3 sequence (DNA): TGCGCCAGCAGCCAAGATTTTGACTCCACCTACGAGCAGTACTTC.